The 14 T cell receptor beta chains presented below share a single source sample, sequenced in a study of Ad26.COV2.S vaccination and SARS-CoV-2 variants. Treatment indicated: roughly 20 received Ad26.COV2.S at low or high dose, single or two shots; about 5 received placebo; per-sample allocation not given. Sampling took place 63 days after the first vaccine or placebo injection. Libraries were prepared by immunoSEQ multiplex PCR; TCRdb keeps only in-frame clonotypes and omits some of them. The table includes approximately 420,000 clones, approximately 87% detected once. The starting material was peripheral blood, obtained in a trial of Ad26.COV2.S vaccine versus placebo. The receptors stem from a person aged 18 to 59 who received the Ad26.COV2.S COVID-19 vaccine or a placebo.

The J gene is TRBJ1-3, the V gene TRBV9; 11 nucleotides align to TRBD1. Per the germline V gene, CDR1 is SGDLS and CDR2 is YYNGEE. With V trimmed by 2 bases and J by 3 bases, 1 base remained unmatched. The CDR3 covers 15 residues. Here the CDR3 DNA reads TGTGCCAGCAGCGTGGGACAGGGGGATGGAAACACCATATATTTT. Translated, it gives CASSVGQGDGNTIYF.

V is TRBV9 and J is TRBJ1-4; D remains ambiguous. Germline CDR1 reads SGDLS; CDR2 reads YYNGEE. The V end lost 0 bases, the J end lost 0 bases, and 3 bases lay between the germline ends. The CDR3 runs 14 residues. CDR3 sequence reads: CASSVGATNEKLFF. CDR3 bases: TGTGCCAGCAGCGTAGGCGCAACTAATGAAAAACTGTTTTTT.

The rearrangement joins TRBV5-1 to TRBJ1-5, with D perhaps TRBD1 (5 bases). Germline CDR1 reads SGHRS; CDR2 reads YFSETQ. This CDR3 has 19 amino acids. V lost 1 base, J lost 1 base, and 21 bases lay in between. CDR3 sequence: CASSLLGTDSRISNQPQHF. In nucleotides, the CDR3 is TGCGCCAGCAGCTTGCTTGGGACCGACTCTCGGATAAGCAATCAGCCCCAGCATTTT.

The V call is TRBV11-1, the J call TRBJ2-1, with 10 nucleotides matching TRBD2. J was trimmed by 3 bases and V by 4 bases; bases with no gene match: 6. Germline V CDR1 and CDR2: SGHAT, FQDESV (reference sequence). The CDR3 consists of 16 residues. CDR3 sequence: CASSYSGGSIYNEQFF. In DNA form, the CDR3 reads TGTGCCAGCAGCTATAGCGGGGGGTCCATCTACAATGAGCAGTTCTTC.

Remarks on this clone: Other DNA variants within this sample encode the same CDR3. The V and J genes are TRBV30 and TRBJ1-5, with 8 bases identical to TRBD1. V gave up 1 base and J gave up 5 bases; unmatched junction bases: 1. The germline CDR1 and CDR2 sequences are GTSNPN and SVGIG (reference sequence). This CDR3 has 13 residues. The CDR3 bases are TGTGCCTGGAGTGCAGGGGGCGATCAGCCCCAGCATTTT. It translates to CAWSAGGDQPQHF.

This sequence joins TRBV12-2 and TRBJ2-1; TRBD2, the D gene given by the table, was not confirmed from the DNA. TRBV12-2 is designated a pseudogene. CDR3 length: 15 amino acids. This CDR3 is CASRPTGSSYNEQFF. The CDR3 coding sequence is TGTGCAAGTCGCCCGACTGGCAGCTCCTACAATGAGCAGTTCTTC.

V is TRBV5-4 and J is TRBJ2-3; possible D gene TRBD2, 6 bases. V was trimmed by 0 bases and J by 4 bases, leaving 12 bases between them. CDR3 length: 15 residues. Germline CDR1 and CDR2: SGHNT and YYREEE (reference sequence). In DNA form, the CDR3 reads TGTGCCAGCAGCTTGGGACTAGAGTCGTCAGATACGCAGTATTTT. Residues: CASSLGLESSDTQYF.

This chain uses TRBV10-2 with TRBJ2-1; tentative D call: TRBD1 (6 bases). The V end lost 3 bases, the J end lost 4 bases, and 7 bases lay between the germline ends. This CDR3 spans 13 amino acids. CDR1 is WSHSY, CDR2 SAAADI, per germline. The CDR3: CASSEGQYNEQFF. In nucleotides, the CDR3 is TGCGCCAGCAGTGAAGGACAGTACAATGAGCAGTTCTTC.

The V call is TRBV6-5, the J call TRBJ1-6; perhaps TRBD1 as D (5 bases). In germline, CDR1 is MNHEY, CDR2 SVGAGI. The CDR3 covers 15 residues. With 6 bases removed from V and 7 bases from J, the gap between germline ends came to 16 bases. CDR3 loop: CASSRGSRWNSPLHF. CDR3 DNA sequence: TGTGCCAGCAGCCGGGGCTCCAGATGGAATTCACCCCTCCACTTT.

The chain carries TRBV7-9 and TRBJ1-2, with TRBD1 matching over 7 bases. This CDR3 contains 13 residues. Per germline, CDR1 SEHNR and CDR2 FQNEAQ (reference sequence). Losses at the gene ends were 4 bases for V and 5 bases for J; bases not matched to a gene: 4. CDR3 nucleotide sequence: TGTGCCAGCAGCTCCGTGACAGGGTATGGCTACACCTTC. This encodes CASSSVTGYGYTF.

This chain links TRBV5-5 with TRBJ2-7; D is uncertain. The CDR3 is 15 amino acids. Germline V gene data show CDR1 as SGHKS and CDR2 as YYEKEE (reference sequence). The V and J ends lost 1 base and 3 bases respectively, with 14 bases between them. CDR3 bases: TGTGCCAGCAGCTTGTATCTGGAAGGTCTCTACGAGCAGTACTTC. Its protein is CASSLYLEGLYEQYF.

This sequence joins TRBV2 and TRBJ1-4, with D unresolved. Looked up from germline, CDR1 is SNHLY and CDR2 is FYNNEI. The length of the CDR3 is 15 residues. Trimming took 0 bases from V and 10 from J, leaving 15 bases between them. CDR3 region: CASSEAVSGVGKLFF. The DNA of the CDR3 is TGTGCCAGCAGTGAAGCGGTATCGGGAGTGGGAAAACTGTTTTTT.

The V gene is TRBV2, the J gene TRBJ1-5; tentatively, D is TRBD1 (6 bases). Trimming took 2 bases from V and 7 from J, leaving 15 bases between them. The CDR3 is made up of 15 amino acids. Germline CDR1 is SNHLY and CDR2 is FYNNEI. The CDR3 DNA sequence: TGTGCCAGCAGTGAAAACAGGGTCGGTGGCCAGCCCCAGCATTTT. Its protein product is CASSENRVGGQPQHF.

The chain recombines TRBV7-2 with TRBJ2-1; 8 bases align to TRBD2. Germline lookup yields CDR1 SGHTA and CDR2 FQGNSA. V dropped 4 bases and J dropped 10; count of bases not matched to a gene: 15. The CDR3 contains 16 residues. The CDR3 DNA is TGTGCCAGCAGCTCTCCTGCGGGGGGCCCGAGGGGGGAGCAGTTCTTC. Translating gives CASSSPAGGPRGEQFF. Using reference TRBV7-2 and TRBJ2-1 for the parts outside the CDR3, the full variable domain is GAGVSQSPSNKVTEKGKDVELRCDPISGHTALYWYRQSLGQGLEFLIYFQGNSAPDKSGLPSDRFSAERTGGSVSTLTIQRTQQEDSAVYLCASSSPAGGPRGEQFFGPGTRLTVL.